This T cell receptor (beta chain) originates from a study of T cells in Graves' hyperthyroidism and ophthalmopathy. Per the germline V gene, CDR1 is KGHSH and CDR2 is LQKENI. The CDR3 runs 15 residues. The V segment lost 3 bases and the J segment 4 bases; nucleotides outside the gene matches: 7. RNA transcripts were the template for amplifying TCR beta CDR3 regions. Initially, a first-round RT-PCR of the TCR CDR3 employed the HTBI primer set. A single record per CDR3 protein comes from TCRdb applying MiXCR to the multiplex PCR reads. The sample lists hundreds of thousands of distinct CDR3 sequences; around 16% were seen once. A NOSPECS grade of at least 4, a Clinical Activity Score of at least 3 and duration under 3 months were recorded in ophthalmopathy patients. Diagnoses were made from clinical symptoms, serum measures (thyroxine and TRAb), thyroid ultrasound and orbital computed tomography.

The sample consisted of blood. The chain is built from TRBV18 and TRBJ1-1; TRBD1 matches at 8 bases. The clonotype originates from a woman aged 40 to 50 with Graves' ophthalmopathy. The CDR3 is CASSPRGLPGTEAFF. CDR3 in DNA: TGTGCCAGCTCACCCAGGGGGCTGCCGGGCACTGAAGCTTTCTTT.